The clone carrying this T cell receptor (beta chain) was picked up one time. Antigen: not known. The sample comes from a study of T cell responses to AZD1222 COVID-19 vaccine. Findings of the study overall: All repertoire sampling was performed exclusively after the peak T cell response. Mapped onto spike, vaccine-associated CD4 TCRs spanned it and were dominant at 160-218 and 743-854.

Clones were read by immunoSEQ multiplex PCR, and TCRdb kept only the in-frame ones, dropping some. The top ten clones hold more than 2% of a sample with more than 80,000 clones, around 91% of them seen once. This CDR3 has 19 amino acids. Trimming removed 4 bases from V and 1 base from J, with 23 bases in between. CDR1 SGHTA and CDR2 FQGTGA come from the germline V gene. The sequence came from an adult who received the AZD1222 COVID-19 vaccine. The gene calls are TRBV7-3 and TRBJ1-5; possibly TRBD1 for D (5 bases). The specimen was peripheral blood, collected 28 days after the second AZD1222 dose. The CDR3 sequence is CASSSNPEQVRGSNQPQHF. Here the CDR3 DNA reads TGTGCCAGCAGCTCCAACCCCGAACAGGTCAGAGGGAGCAATCAGCCCCAGCATTTT.